This T cell receptor (beta chain) was sequenced during a study of response to subunit inactivated influenza vaccine. Study outcomes and limitations: A suggestion made by the authors is that each seasonal influenza vaccination recruits few new T cells.

To note about this clonotype: Its matching antigen is unknown. This sequence may be a read error, since a much larger clone differs from it by one base.

TCRdb reprocessed the RT-PCR reads via MiXCR and lists one record per CDR3 protein. The profile shows hundreds of thousands of distinct CDR3 sequences, roughly 12% of them singletons. The sequence was obtained from a man over 45 who received an inactivated influenza vaccine. The sample was PBMCs from blood, taken on the day of vaccination.

The CDR3 nucleotides are TGTGCCAACAGTCCTGACAGGGAAGAGACCCAGTACTTC. This sequence encodes CANSPDREETQYF. This rearrangement joins TRBV28 to TRBJ2-5, with 7 bases lining up with TRBD1. The CDR3 runs to 13 residues. Germline assignment: CDR1 MDHEN and CDR2 SYDVKM.